These 24 T cell receptor beta chains were all obtained from the same sample, sequenced in a study of human T cells and chemical hapten exposure. TCRdb re-analysed the RACE reads in MiXCR, keeping a single row per CDR3 protein. There are roughly 380,000 distinct CDR3 sequences in the sample; 5% to 6.5% occur only once, and 2.5% to 3% lies in the top ten. The time point here: pre-sensitization, week 0. Specified treatment: therapeutic diphenylcyclopropenone sensitization with weekly scalp DPC. Source: whole blood, taken in connection with sensitization to the hapten diphenylcyclopropenone (DPC). These receptor sequences come from a woman aged 45-59 years with alopecia areata. Some clones in this sample may be carry-over from other donors' samples.

This clonotype was observed a handful of times. V gene TRBV24-1 combines with J gene TRBJ2-3, with 7 positions matching TRBD2. The CDR3 totals 14 residues. V lost 3 bases, J lost 8 bases, and 7 bases stayed unmatched. CDR1 and CDR2 from the germline V gene are KGHDR and SFDVKD. DNA for the CDR3: TGTGCCACCAGTGATCTAGCGGACCCCGGTACGCAGTATTTT. Its protein product is CATSDLADPGTQYF.

V gene TRBV7-2 combines with J gene TRBJ2-2, with D unclear. The V and J ends lost 1 base and 2 bases respectively, with 8 bases between them. The CDR3 sequence is 15 residues long. Germline V gives CDR1 SGHTA, CDR2 FQGNSA. The CDR3 region has the DNA TGTGCCAGCAGCTTAGTCTCCCGAAACACCGGGGAGCTGTTTTTT. This gives the protein CASSLVSRNTGELFF.

This clonotype was observed at least ten times. This chain links TRBV11-2 with TRBJ1-6; D not certain. The V gene's germline CDR1 is SGHAT and CDR2 FQNNGV. The CDR3 consists of 16 residues. V was trimmed by 5 bases and J by 0 bases, leaving 11 bases between them. CDR3 sequence reads: CASSRYLSSYNSPLHF. The CDR3 nucleotides read TGTGCCAGCAGCCGGTACCTGAGCTCCTATAATTCACCCCTCCACTTT.

Many counts were recorded for this clonotype. The chain joins TRBV9 to TRBJ2-5; TRBD2 is a possible D gene (6 bases). Germline CDR1 reads SGDLS; CDR2 reads YYNGEE. The CDR3 extends over 13 amino acids. Trimming shortened V by 0 bases and J by 5 bases, and 8 bases separated the two germline ends. CDR3 DNA: TGTGCCAGCAGCGTAGCTAGCGCGGAGACCCAGTACTTC. This encodes CASSVASAETQYF.

This clonotype was counted only a few times. The chain is built from TRBV9 and TRBJ2-7, with 10 bases aligning to TRBD2. The V gene's germline CDR1 is SGDLS and CDR2 YYNGEE. CDR3 length: 16 residues. With V trimmed by 0 bases and J by 2 bases, 5 bases remained unmatched. CDR3 region: CASSVGSSGGPYEQYF. CDR3 DNA: TGTGCCAGCAGCGTAGGATCTAGCGGGGGACCCTACGAGCAGTACTTC.

The table lists this clonotype with many counts. This rearrangement joins TRBV7-7 to TRBJ2-5; possibly TRBD2 for D (5 bases). The germline V gene has CDR1 SSHAT and CDR2 FNYEAQ (reference sequence). V was trimmed by 1 base and J by 5 bases, leaving 14 bases between them. The CDR3 contains 15 residues. The CDR3 protein is CASSLESTPGETQYF. The CDR3 bases are TGTGCCAGCAGCTTAGAGTCCACCCCGGGGGAGACCCAGTACTTC.

The gene calls are TRBV9 and TRBJ2-5, with 9 bases that match TRBD1. The CDR3 totals 14 residues. The trim removed 2 bases at V and 2 bases at J, leaving 1 base unmatched. CDR1 is SGDLS and CDR2 is YYNGEE in the germline V gene. The CDR3 here is CASSVGQGQETQYF. The CDR3 DNA is TGTGCCAGCAGCGTCGGACAGGGGCAAGAGACCCAGTACTTC.

This clonotype was seen repeatedly, ten times or more. The chain has TRBV5-1 and TRBJ2-1, with D perhaps TRBD2 (8 bases). V was trimmed by 4 bases and J by 1 base, leaving 24 bases between them. This CDR3 spans 19 amino acids. Germline V gene sequence: CDR1 SGHRS, CDR2 YFSETQ. CDR3 sequence reads: CASSRGLPGSGKSYNEQFF. The DNA of the CDR3 is TGCGCCAGCAGCAGGGGGCTCCCTGGTAGCGGGAAATCCTACAATGAGCAGTTCTTC.

The gene calls are TRBV7-9 and TRBJ1-2, with D possibly being TRBD1 (5 bases). Germline V gene data show CDR1 as SEHNR and CDR2 as FQNEAQ (reference sequence). The CDR3 extends over 14 amino acids. The V end was cut by 1 base, the J end by 3 bases, with 9 bases between. Here the CDR3 DNA reads TGTGCCAGCAGCTTAGGTGTGGGGGACTATGGCTACACCTTC. As protein: CASSLGVGDYGYTF. The entire variable domain, with the rest obtained from reference TRBV7-9 and TRBJ1-2, is as follows: DTGVSQNPRHKITKRGQNVTFRCDPISEHNRLYWYRQTLGQGPEFLTYFQNEAQLEKSRLLSDRFSAERPKGSFSTLEIQRTEQGDSAMYLCASSLGVGDYGYTFGSGTRLTVV.

This clonotype occurred a few times. This sequence joins TRBV7-2 and TRBJ2-5; D is possibly TRBD2 (6 bases). The CDR3 totals 15 residues. The V gene lost 5 bases and the J gene lost 2 bases, with 15 bases spanning the gap. Germline CDR1 reads SGHTA; CDR2 reads FQGNSA. The CDR3 protein is CASSPSPAGQETQYF. The CDR3, as DNA: TGTGCCAGCAGCCCCTCCCCCGCGGGGCAAGAGACCCAGTACTTC.

This clonotype came up many times. The chain couples TRBV5-1 to TRBJ2-7; no reliable D call. The CDR3 is 14 residues long. V lost 0 bases to trimming and J lost 1 base, with 8 bases between them. Germline CDR1 and CDR2: SGHRS and YFSETQ. The CDR3 loop reads CASSLAGRSYEQYF. The CDR3 bases are TGCGCCAGCAGCTTGGCTGGCCGATCCTACGAGCAGTACTTC.

This clonotype was detected many times. The genes are TRBV10-3 and TRBJ2-3, with no clear D. Germline V lookup: CDR1 ENHRY, CDR2 SYGVKD. V was clipped by 0 bases and J by 1 base, with 8 bases between them. The CDR3 is 15 amino acids. DNA of the CDR3: TGTGCCATCAGTGAGTCGCTTGGAGGCACAGATACGCAGTATTTT. This gives the protein CAISESLGGTDTQYF.

The rearrangement joins TRBV6-1 to TRBJ2-2, with unresolved D. CDR1 is MNHNS, CDR2 SASEGT, per germline. With 4 bases removed from V and 0 bases from J, the gap between germline ends came to 18 bases. The CDR3 is 18 residues long. CDR3 sequence: CASSVDSLDWTNTGELFF. The CDR3 DNA reads TGTGCCAGCAGTGTAGATTCCCTTGACTGGACGAACACCGGGGAGCTGTTTTTT.

This clonotype appeared a few times. This chain joins TRBV6-1 and TRBJ1-2; 8 bases map to TRBD1. CDR3 length: 18 amino acids. The junction had 13 bases not matched to a gene; V was cut back by 1 base and J by 3 bases. In germline, CDR1 is MNHNS, CDR2 SASEGT. The CDR3 protein is CASSEETRTGNKHYGYTF. Here the CDR3 DNA reads TGTGCCAGCAGTGAAGAAACCCGGACAGGGAATAAGCACTATGGCTACACCTTC.

The chain couples TRBV5-1 to TRBJ1-1; 7 nucleotides match TRBD1. V trimming: 4 bases; J trimming: 4 bases; junction bases outside the gene matches: 10. CDR3 size: 15 residues. CDR1 and CDR2 (germline): SGHRS, YFSETQ. The CDR3 loop reads CASSPRQGGSTEAFF. The DNA for the CDR3 is TGCGCCAGCAGCCCGAGACAGGGAGGGAGCACTGAAGCTTTCTTT.

This clonotype was seen many times. The V and J genes are TRBV3-1 and TRBJ2-7, with D possibly TRBD2 on 5 matching bases. Germline V gene data show CDR1 as LGHDT and CDR2 as YNNKEL (reference sequence). V lost 2 bases and J 3 bases, leaving 11 bases between the germline ends. This CDR3 contains 14 residues. This CDR3 reads CASSQSLAGYEQYF. DNA for the CDR3: TGTGCCAGCAGCCAATCCCTCGCGGGCTACGAGCAGTACTTC.

The chain is built from TRBV20-1 and TRBJ1-6; D remains ambiguous. The germline V and J ends were trimmed by 0 bases and 7 bases, with 10 bases remaining between them. From germline, CDR1 is DFQATT and CDR2 SNEGSKA (reference sequence). The CDR3 length is 14 residues. CDR3 sequence: CSARDGQLNSPLHF. CDR3 in DNA: TGCAGTGCTAGAGATGGCCAGCTCAATTCACCCCTCCACTTT.

This clonotype was counted ten times or more. The chain employs TRBV29-1 and TRBJ2-5, with 9 bases that match TRBD1. Germline V lookup: CDR1 SQVTM, CDR2 ANQGSEA. Unmatched junction bases numbered 7, after V lost 6 bases and J lost 2 bases. CDR3 size: 14 residues. The CDR3: CSVGDRVSQETQYF. DNA of the CDR3: TGCAGCGTGGGGGACAGGGTGTCACAAGAGACCCAGTACTTC.

J is TRBJ1-2 and V is TRBV4-1; D gene ambiguous. The germline V and J ends were trimmed by 4 bases and 2 bases, with 11 bases remaining between them. Germline V lookup: CDR1 MGHRA, CDR2 YSYEKL. The CDR3 is made up of 14 amino acids. This CDR3 is CASSPPLGNYGYTF. The CDR3 DNA reads as TGCGCCAGCAGCCCCCCCCTGGGGAACTATGGCTACACCTTC.

This clonotype was found many times. V gene TRBV2 combines with J gene TRBJ1-2; no definite D call. CDR1 is SNHLY and CDR2 is FYNNEI in the germline V gene. The V end was cut by 0 bases, the J end by 6 bases, with 8 bases between. The CDR3 loop spans 13 amino acids. The CDR3 region has the DNA TGTGCCAGCAGTGAAGCGCAGAAGCATGGCTACACCTTC. This codes for CASSEAQKHGYTF. Full variable domain (outside the CDR3, taken from reference TRBV2 and TRBJ1-2): EPEVTQTPSHQVTQMGQEVILRCVPISNHLYFYWYRQILGQKVEFLVSFYNNEISEKSEIFDDQFSVERPDGSNFTLKIRSTKLEDSAMYFCASSEAQKHGYTFGSGTRLTVV.

This chain connects TRBV11-3 to TRBJ2-3; TRBD2 aligns across 10 bases. V trimming: 3 bases; J trimming: 6 bases; junction bases outside the gene matches: 6. This CDR3 spans 15 amino acids. The germline V gene encodes CDR1 SGHNT and CDR2 YENEEA. CDR3 protein: CASSLVSGGRDTQYF. The CDR3 DNA follows: TGTGCCAGCAGCTTGGTTAGCGGGGGGCGTGATACGCAGTATTTT.

In this sample, this clonotype turned up many times. J is TRBJ2-2 and V is TRBV28; no clear D gene. This CDR3 has 12 amino acids. V was pared by 6 bases and J by 6 bases, with 8 bases between. Germline V lookup: CDR1 MDHEN, CDR2 SYDVKM. The CDR3: CASSLPSGELFF. The CDR3 bases are TGTGCCAGCAGCCTCCCCTCCGGGGAGCTGTTTTTT.

This clonotype is a singleton in its sample. Sequence at one end of the junction differs from germline and may be a read error. V is TRBV5-4 and J is TRBJ2-1, with 12 positions matching TRBD2. This CDR3 contains 16 residues. Germline loops: CDR1 SGHNT, CDR2 YYREEE (reference sequence). The CDR3 nucleotides are TGTGCCAGCAGGCTAACTCTAGCGGGAGGGCGAAATGTGCAGTTCTTC. This encodes CASRLTLAGGRNVQFF.

The V gene is TRBV23-1, the J gene TRBJ1-6; the D gene is possibly TRBD1 (6 bases). TRBV23-1 is given ORF status, its function remaining uncertain. Trimming left V 11 bases short and J 7 bases short, with 15 bases between. This CDR3 has 13 amino acids. In DNA, the CDR3 is TGCGCCGTCAAGGGGCAGGGGAATTCACCCCTCCACTTT. Protein: CAVKGQGNSPLHF.